This T cell receptor (beta chain) was sequenced during a study of blood T cells in healthy people across ages. The CDR3 is 13 residues long. The ends were cut back, 1 base at V and 4 bases at J, with 10 bases in the middle. CDR1 and CDR2 (germline): DFQATT, SNEGSKA (reference sequence). The authors ran a second PCR of roughly 6 to 12 cycles using a sample-barcoded 5' primer and a J-beta primer mix. TCRdb used MiXCR to reprocess the 5' RACE reads, holding one entry per CDR3 protein. The sample contains about 720,000 distinct CDR3 sequences, approximately 22% of which appear only once. The rearrangement links TRBV20-1 to TRBJ1-1; weak D call: TRBD1 (5 bases). The sequenced sample consisted of blood. The receptor was derived from a man between 65 and 85 years old in good health. The CDR3 coding sequence is TGCAGTGCTAGAGTTGGGGGAGGCACTGAAGCTTTCTTT. Its protein is CSARVGGGTEAFF.